This T cell receptor beta chain was captured in a study of T cells of healthy individuals. This CDR3 is built from 16 residues. Germline assignment: CDR1 LGHNA and CDR2 YSLEER. Trimming shortened V by 0 bases and J by 2 bases, and 13 bases separated the two germline ends. This clonotype was observed many times. TCRdb re-analysed the 5' RACE reads in MiXCR, keeping a single row per CDR3 protein. The sample holds approximately 52,000 distinct CDR3 sequences, roughly 14% seen once. This TCR was recovered from a human donor in good health. The gene calls are TRBV4-3 and TRBJ1-1; D not certain. CDR3 DNA sequence: TGCGCCAGCAGCCAAGACAGCGTAACCACAAACACTGAAGCTTTCTTT. Protein: CASSQDSVTTNTEAFF.